A single sample gave rise to the 22 T cell receptor beta chains below, sequenced in a study of control samples from healthy donors and cancer patients. Clones were sequenced by immunoSEQ multiplex PCR, and TCRdb holds only the in-frame ones, with some missing. There are tens of thousands of clones in the sample; almost 90% occur only once, and less than 7% lies in the top ten. Specimen: PBMCs. The receptors originated from a man aged 55 to 70 with colorectal cancer.

This clone occurred a few times. The V and J genes are TRBV12-5 and TRBJ2-7; 8 positions agree with TRBD1. The V gene's germline CDR1 is LGHNT and CDR2 FRNRAP. The V gene end was trimmed by 6 bases and the J gene end by 2 bases; junction bases not matched to a gene: 9. The CDR3 length is 15 residues. The CDR3 spells CASGGQALPPYEQYF. CDR3 nucleotide sequence: TGTGCTAGTGGGGGACAGGCGCTACCTCCCTACGAGCAGTACTTC.

This clone is medium-sized within its sample. The chain links TRBV6-1 to TRBJ1-2; D possibly corresponds to TRBD1 (5 bases). The germline gives CDR1 MNHNS, CDR2 SASEGT. The CDR3 runs 13 residues. V was pared by 1 base and J by 7 bases, with 10 bases between. The CDR3 reads CASSEDKGLGYTF. In DNA, the CDR3 is TGTGCCAGCAGTGAAGACAAGGGGCTTGGCTACACCTTC.

The rearrangement uses TRBV7-3 and TRBJ2-3; TRBD2 aligns across 8 bases. CDR1 is SGHTA and CDR2 is FQGTGA in the germline V gene. The trim removed 1 base at V and 0 bases at J, leaving 15 bases unmatched. CDR3 length: 20 residues. The CDR3 bases are TGTGCCAGCAGCTTAAAGGGACTAGTTAAAGGGACCGGGAGCACAGATACGCAGTATTTT. It encodes CASSLKGLVKGTGSTDTQYF.

This clone came up a few times. Within the sample, other DNA sequences also encode this same CDR3. The rearrangement links TRBV5-6 to TRBJ1-3; D call uncertain. The CDR3 has 17 amino acids. Trimming removed 0 bases from V and 4 bases from J, with 17 bases in between. Germline V CDR1 and CDR2: SGHDT, YYEEEE. CDR3 region: CASSLEGPPFRGNTIYF. CDR3 DNA: TGTGCCAGCAGCTTGGAAGGACCTCCTTTTAGGGGAAACACCATATATTTT. The full variable domain, in which reference TRBV5-6 and TRBJ1-3 provide the parts outside the CDR3, is DAGVTQSPTHLIKTRGQQVTLRCSPKSGHDTVSWYQQALGQGPQFIFQYYEEEERQRGNFPDRFSGHQFPNYSSELNVNALLLGDSALYLCASSLEGPPFRGNTIYFGEGSWLTVV.

The chain employs TRBV20-1 and TRBJ2-7; D is unresolved. V was cut by 1 base and J by 2 bases, with 3 bases left in between. The V gene's germline CDR1 is DFQATT and CDR2 SNEGSKA (reference sequence). This CDR3 is 11 amino acids long. This chain's CDR3 is CSARVTYEQYF. In nucleotides, the CDR3 is TGCAGTGCTAGAGTGACCTACGAGCAGTACTTC.

The rearrangement links TRBV12-3 or TRBV12-4 to TRBJ2-1; tentative D call: TRBD1 (6 bases). With 5 bases removed from V and 12 bases from J, the gap between germline ends came to 11 bases. This CDR3 region has 11 residues. CDR3: CASSPQGRQFF. CDR3 coding DNA: TGTGCCAGCAGTCCCCAGGGGAGGCAGTTCTTC.

This chain connects TRBV6-5 to TRBJ1-5; TRBD1 matches 12 bases. V trimming: 6 bases; J trimming: 3 bases; junction bases outside the gene matches: 3. The V gene's germline CDR1 is MNHEY and CDR2 SVGAGI. CDR3 length equals 15 residues. CDR3 region: CASRGTGGFNQPQHF. CDR3 nucleotide sequence: TGTGCCAGCAGGGGGACAGGGGGCTTCAATCAGCCCCAGCATTTT.

In its sample, this clone was seen once. CDR3 nucleotides: TGTGCCAGCACCTTTGGCGGGGCCAACAATCAGCCCCAGCATTTT. Translation: CASTFGGANNQPQHF. This chain links TRBV5-5 with TRBJ1-5; weak D call: TRBD1 (5 bases). V dropped 6 bases and J dropped 3 bases, with 16 bases sitting between them. The CDR3 spans 15 residues. Per the germline V gene, CDR1 is SGHKS and CDR2 is YYEKEE (reference sequence).

The rearrangement links TRBV5-6 to TRBJ1-1; D unresolved. The CDR3 sequence is 13 residues long. The V end lost 0 bases, the J end lost 3 bases, and 6 bases lay between the germline ends. Germline CDR1 reads SGHDT; CDR2 reads YYEEEE. In DNA form, the CDR3 reads TGTGCCAGCAGCTTGGCTGAGGACACTGAAGCTTTCTTT. Protein sequence: CASSLAEDTEAFF.

The chain has TRBV11-2 and TRBJ2-5, with D possibly TRBD2 on 6 matching bases. V was shortened by 5 bases and J by 1 base, with 11 bases between the two germline ends. This CDR3 region has 14 residues. Germline CDR1 reads SGHAT; CDR2 reads FQNNGV. CDR3 protein: CASSPGTLQETQYF. CDR3 in DNA: TGTGCCAGCAGCCCCGGGACTCTCCAAGAGACCCAGTACTTC.

Notes on this clone: A read error may produce the germline difference seen at one junction end. The chain couples TRBV9 to TRBJ1-1; D perhaps matches TRBD1 (5 bases). CDR1 is SGDLS, CDR2 YYNGEE, per germline. This CDR3 spans 13 amino acids. CDR3 sequence reads: CASSVGPNSEAFF. As DNA, the CDR3 is TGTGCCAGCAGCGTGGGACCGAACAGTGAAGCTTTCTTT.

The rearrangement uses TRBV10-1 and TRBJ1-3, with D maybe TRBD1 (6 bases). Per the germline V gene, CDR1 is WNHNN and CDR2 is SYGVQD (reference sequence). CDR3 length: 17 residues. Trimming removed 9 bases at V and 2 bases at J, with 23 bases between. The CDR3 here is CASLRGGPPGTGNTIYF. CDR3 DNA sequence: TGCGCCAGTCTCCGAGGGGGACCCCCGGGAACTGGAAACACCATATATTTT.

The chain employs TRBV2 and TRBJ2-1; D perhaps matches TRBD1 (5 bases). The germline V and J ends were trimmed by 7 bases and 7 bases, with 14 bases remaining between them. The CDR3 is 13 residues long. Germline CDR1 SNHLY, CDR2 FYNNEI. The CDR3 region is CASKGNLMNEQFF. CDR3 DNA: TGTGCCAGCAAGGGGAATTTAATGAATGAGCAGTTCTTC.

The count of this clone is one. The chain carries TRBV10-3 and TRBJ2-4; weak D call: TRBD1 (5 bases). The CDR3 is made up of 11 amino acids. CDR1 is ENHRY and CDR2 is SYGVKD in the germline V gene. Trimming cost V 8 bases and J 8 bases, with 10 bases left between them. As DNA, the CDR3 is TGTGCCATCGGGGCGGCTGACATTCAGTACTTC. Amino acid sequence: CAIGAADIQYF.

The V gene is TRBV7-9, the J gene TRBJ2-7; the D call may be TRBD1 or TRBD2 (6 bases each). In germline, CDR1 is SEHNR, CDR2 FQNEAQ (reference sequence). The CDR3 is 15 residues long. Trimming took off 3 bases at V and 3 bases at J, with 15 bases between the two ends. Written as DNA, the CDR3 is TGTGCCAGCAGCTTTCGGGGGCAGGACGGCTACGAGCAGTACTTC. As protein: CASSFRGQDGYEQYF.

V and J are TRBV7-6 and TRBJ2-7; possible D gene TRBD1, 6 bases. Trimming took 9 bases from V and 2 from J, leaving 20 bases between them. Germline V gene lookup returns CDR1 SGHVS and CDR2 FNYEAQ. The CDR3 is 15 amino acids. The CDR3 DNA is TGTGCCAGTTCCTCCGGGACAAGGGGCCCCTACGAGCAGTACTTC. This translates into CASSSGTRGPYEQYF. The full variable domain, its missing parts supplied by reference TRBV7-6 and TRBJ2-7, is GAGVSQSPRYKVTKRGQDVALRCDPISGHVSLYWYRQALGQGPEFLTYFNYEAQQDKSGLPNDRFSAERPEGSISTLTIQRTEQRDSAMYRCASSSGTRGPYEQYFGPGTRLTVT.

The chain has TRBV11-2 and TRBJ1-4; D remains ambiguous. The CDR3 covers 11 residues. V was cut by 7 bases and J by 4 bases, with 4 bases left in between. Germline CDR1 SGHAT, CDR2 FQNNGV. The CDR3 bases are TGTGCCAGCACCTTTAATGAAAAACTGTTTTTT. It codes for CASTFNEKLFF.

The chain carries TRBV7-7 and TRBJ2-1, with D maybe TRBD2 (5 bases). From germline, CDR1 is SSHAT and CDR2 FNYEAQ (reference sequence). There are 13 residues in the CDR3. V shed 5 bases and J shed 7 bases, with 12 bases lying between them. CDR3 nucleotide sequence: TGTGCCAGCAGCCCCAGAGGAGGAAATGAGCAGTTCTTC. Translating gives CASSPRGGNEQFF.

The gene calls are TRBV18 and TRBJ2-3; a weak D match, TRBD2 (6 bases). The CDR3 is made up of 14 amino acids. Germline CDR1 KGHSH, CDR2 LQKENI. The V end was cut by 3 bases, the J end by 2 bases, with 9 bases between. CDR3 DNA: TGTGCCAGCTCACCGGGACTCTACACAGATACGCAGTATTTT. Translated, it gives CASSPGLYTDTQYF.

CDR3 nucleotide sequence: TGTGCCAGCAGCTTAGGCAGGAGCTCCTATAATTCACCCCTCCACTTT. Its protein is CASSLGRSSYNSPLHF. J is TRBJ1-6 and V is TRBV13; no firm D call. From germline, CDR1 is PRHDT and CDR2 FYEKMQ (reference sequence). This CDR3 is built from 16 residues. Trimming took 0 bases from V and 0 from J, leaving 6 bases between them.

The chain uses TRBV28 and TRBJ1-5; 8 nucleotides agree with TRBD1. Germline-derived CDR1 and CDR2 are MDHEN and SYDVKM. CDR3 length equals 14 residues. J gave up 5 bases and V 3 bases, and 3 bases lay outside the gene matches. In DNA form, the CDR3 reads TGTGCCAGCAGTTTGTACAGGGGGGATCAGCCCCAGCATTTT. Translation gives CASSLYRGDQPQHF. Based on the CDR3 plus reference TRBV28 and TRBJ1-5, the full variable domain is DVKVTQSSRYLVKRTGEKVFLECVQDMDHENMFWYRQDPGLGLRLIYFSYDVKMKEKGDIPEGYSVSREKKERFSLILESASTNQTSMYLCASSLYRGDQPQHFGDGTRLSIL.

The chain recombines TRBV7-9 with TRBJ2-5, with D possibly being TRBD2 (6 bases). V was clipped by 2 bases and J by 4 bases, with 11 bases between them. Germline CDR1 is SEHNR and CDR2 is FQNEAQ (reference sequence). The length of the CDR3 is 14 residues. CDR3 nucleotide sequence: TGTGCCAGCAGCTTATTGCAGGGAGGAGAGACCCAGTACTTC. This sequence encodes CASSLLQGGETQYF. The complete variable domain, with remaining parts taken from reference TRBV7-9 and TRBJ2-5, reads DTGVSQNPRHKITKRGQNVTFRCDPISEHNRLYWYRQTLGQGPEFLTYFQNEAQLEKSRLLSDRFSAERPKGSFSTLEIQRTEQGDSAMYLCASSLLQGGETQYFGPGTRLLVL.